The 25 T cell receptor beta chains listed next were all sequenced from one sample in a study of post-analysis software for immune sequencing data. General study findings and limits: Five TRBV segments occurring more often in patients than controls included TRBV5-6, TRBV5-1 and TRBV20-1.

No antigens are known for them. Unique molecular identifiers were carried by the TCR beta cDNA libraries. TCRdb re-derived calls from the PCR reads in MiXCR, one entry per CDR3 protein. The table includes around 770,000 distinct CDR3 sequences, under 60% detected once. The specimen sequenced was blood. These receptors originate from a girl aged 10-17 years with multiple sclerosis.

This clonotype has just a few counts. This chain uses TRBV20-1 with TRBJ2-1; TRBD2 agrees at 11 bases. The length of the CDR3 is 14 residues. Trimming took 5 bases from V and 14 from J; bases not matched to a gene: 14. The V gene's germline CDR1 is DFQATT and CDR2 SNEGSKA (reference sequence). For the CDR3, the DNA is TGCAGTGCTGGACGTTCAGGACTAGCGGGTCTGAAGTTCTTC. This gives the protein CSAGRSGLAGLKFF.

V usage is TRBV27 and J usage is TRBJ1-2, with D unresolved. The V and J ends lost 5 bases and 4 bases respectively, with 17 bases between them. Germline lookup yields CDR1 MNHEY and CDR2 SMNVEV (reference sequence). The CDR3 sequence is 15 residues long. CDR3 coding DNA: TGTGCCAGCAGTCTCCACCCAGAGGGCCGCTATGGCTACACCTTC. It is translated as CASSLHPEGRYGYTF.

CDR3 residues: CASSLKGRGLQETQYF. Here the CDR3 DNA reads TGTGCCAGCAGTTTGAAAGGCAGGGGACTTCAAGAGACCCAGTACTTC. The chain is built from TRBV12-3 or TRBV12-4 and TRBJ2-5, with D possibly being TRBD1 or TRBD2 (6 bases each). V was pared by 3 bases and J by 2 bases, with 16 bases between. CDR3 size: 16 residues.

The V and J genes are TRBV13 and TRBJ2-5; 7 bases line up with TRBD2. The CDR3 has 17 residues. V trimming: 5 bases; J trimming: 0 bases; junction bases outside the gene matches: 12. The germline gives CDR1 PRHDT, CDR2 FYEKMQ (reference sequence). This chain's CDR3 is CASSPALAGEYQETQYF. The DNA of the CDR3 is TGTGCCAGCAGCCCGGCCCTTGCGGGAGAGTACCAAGAGACCCAGTACTTC.

This clonotype has more than one count but fewer than ten. This chain uses TRBV29-1 with TRBJ2-1, with D tentatively TRBD1 or TRBD2 (5 bases each). The CDR3 consists of 14 residues. Trimming left V 7 bases short and J 5 bases short, with 18 bases between. Germline V gene lookup returns CDR1 SQVTM and CDR2 ANQGSEA. CDR3 residues: CSGTGTPWNNEQFF. The CDR3, as DNA: TGCAGCGGTACCGGGACCCCTTGGAACAATGAGCAGTTCTTC.

This chain joins TRBV10-3 and TRBJ2-7; TRBD1 matches at 9 bases. The CDR3 contains 19 residues. Trimming took 0 bases from V and 1 from J; bases not matched to a gene: 13. Germline loops: CDR1 ENHRY, CDR2 SYGVKD. The CDR3 sequence is CAISESSGHTGTGSYEQYF. DNA of the CDR3: TGTGCCATCAGTGAGTCGAGCGGGCATACCGGGACAGGGTCCTACGAGCAGTACTTC.

The V call is TRBV7-9, the J call TRBJ2-3; D possibly corresponds to TRBD2 (6 bases). This CDR3 region has 17 residues. V was shortened by 1 base and J by 0 bases, with 14 bases between the two germline ends. The germline V gene has CDR1 SEHNR and CDR2 FQNEAQ (reference sequence). CDR3 sequence (DNA): TGTGCCAGCAGCTTAGTTCCAGGGAGGATCAGCACAGATACGCAGTATTTT. Translated, it gives CASSLVPGRISTDTQYF.

Turning to this clonotype: Relative to the germline gene, one junction end is altered; a read error may explain this. This sequence joins TRBV7-9 and TRBJ2-3; 15 bases match TRBD2. Germline CDR1 is SEHNR and CDR2 is FQNEAQ (reference sequence). CDR3 size: 20 residues. The CDR3 region has the DNA TGTGCCAGCAGCCCGCAAGGACTAGCGGGAGGGCTACCTAACACAGATACGCGGTATTTT. This translates into CASSPQGLAGGLPNTDTRYF. Drawing the rest from reference TRBV7-9 and TRBJ2-3, the complete variable domain is DTGVSQNPRHKITKRGQNVTFRCDPISEHNRLYWYRQTLGQGPEFLTYFQNEAQLEKSRLLSDRFSAERPKGSFSTLEIQRTEQGDSAMYLCASSPQGLAGGLPNTDTRYFGPGTRLTVL.

This clonotype was counted ten times or more. The rearrangement joins TRBV29-1 to TRBJ2-5, with 9 bases matching TRBD1. V lost 4 bases to trimming and J lost 5 bases; unmatched junction nucleotides: 8. The CDR3 is made up of 14 amino acids. The V gene's germline CDR1 is SQVTM and CDR2 ANQGSEA. The CDR3 DNA reads as TGCAGCGTTGTTGGAGGACAGGGGATTGAGACCCAGTACTTC. Encoded protein: CSVVGGQGIETQYF.

This clonotype appeared a few times. The rearrangement links TRBV20-1 to TRBJ1-2; 7 nucleotides line up with TRBD1. The V gene's germline CDR1 is DFQATT and CDR2 SNEGSKA (reference sequence). The CDR3 is 14 residues long. V was clipped by 2 bases and J by 6 bases; unmatched bases: 9. CDR3: CSARPTGAGNGYTF. CDR3 bases: TGCAGTGCTAGACCTACAGGGGCAGGCAATGGCTACACCTTC.

This chain uses TRBV7-2 with TRBJ1-2, with TRBD1 matching 10 bases. Germline values: CDR1 SGHTA, CDR2 FQGNSA. V shed 4 bases and J 3 bases; nucleotides not matched to a gene: 8. The CDR3 contains 16 residues. Written as DNA, the CDR3 is TGTGCCAGCAGCTCCGATCTGACAGGGGGCCACTATGGCTACACCTTC. Protein sequence: CASSSDLTGGHYGYTF.

This clonotype was counted ten times or more. One base away lies a much larger clone, so this may be a sequencing read error. The CDR3 bases are TGCAGCGTTGAAGGGAGGAATGGCTACACCTTC. It encodes CSVEGRNGYTF. The gene calls are TRBV29-1 and TRBJ1-2; no reliable D call. Trimming shortened V by 1 base and J by 6 bases, and 6 bases separated the two germline ends. CDR1 and CDR2 (germline): SQVTM, ANQGSEA. The CDR3 runs 11 residues.

In this sample, this clonotype turned up a few times. V is TRBV12-3 or TRBV12-4 and J is TRBJ2-5; either TRBD1 or TRBD2 may fit D (6 bases each). Trimming stripped 7 bases from V and 2 bases from J, with 17 bases between. This CDR3 comprises 15 residues. The CDR3 sequence is CASILSGGRQETQYF. For the CDR3, the DNA is TGTGCCAGCATTCTTTCCGGGGGCAGACAAGAGACCCAGTACTTC.

This chain connects TRBV25-1 to TRBJ1-4; D is uncertain. The V and J ends lost 4 bases and 4 bases respectively, with 13 bases between them. Germline V gives CDR1 MGHDK, CDR2 SYGVNS. This CDR3 has 15 amino acids. Written as DNA, the CDR3 is TGTGCCAGCAGTGCCATCCTAGGAGATAATGAAAAACTGTTTTTT. Residues: CASSAILGDNEKLFF.

This chain joins TRBV27 and TRBJ2-4; the D is unclear. The end of the DNA aligns better with TRBJ2-7, so the J call may be wrong. Germline V gives CDR1 MNHEY, CDR2 SMNVEV (reference sequence). This CDR3 contains 13 residues. The CDR3 is CASSLSIGYEQYF. For the CDR3, the DNA is TGTGCCAGCAGTTTATCGATAGGCTACGAGCAGTACTTC.

This clonotype was recorded many times. This CDR3 is CASGTMREDVTQYF. The CDR3 DNA follows: TGTGCCAGCGGGACCATGCGGGAGGATGTGACCCAGTACTTC. V gene TRBV6-2 or TRBV6-3 combines with J gene TRBJ2-5, with 8 bases identical to TRBD2. Trimming cost V 8 bases and J 7 bases; bases outside gene matches: 12. The CDR3 has 14 residues. In germline, CDR1 is MNHEY, CDR2 SVGEGT.

The chain recombines TRBV20-1 with TRBJ2-7; tentatively, D is TRBD2 (5 bases). The CDR3 loop spans 14 amino acids. V lost 0 bases and J lost 3, with 12 bases in between. The germline V gene has CDR1 DFQATT and CDR2 SNEGSKA (reference sequence). This CDR3 is CSARDLRSGYEQYF. The CDR3 nucleotides are TGCAGTGCTAGAGATCTGAGGAGCGGCTACGAGCAGTACTTC.

A few counts support this clonotype. The V gene is TRBV20-1, the J gene TRBJ2-5; D uncertain. The CDR3 has 12 residues. The V gene lost 1 base and the J gene lost 1 base, with 4 bases spanning the gap. Germline V gene data show CDR1 as DFQATT and CDR2 as SNEGSKA (reference sequence). DNA for the CDR3: TGCAGTGCTAGAGTGAGCCAAGAGACCCAGTACTTC. It is translated as CSARVSQETQYF.

The rearrangement uses TRBV11-2 and TRBJ2-1, with 13 bases lining up with TRBD2. Trimming took 5 bases from V and 4 from J; bases not matched to a gene: 20. The CDR3 contains 21 residues. Per the germline V gene, CDR1 is SGHAT and CDR2 is FQNNGV. CDR3 residues: CASSPTSGRASASPPYNEQFF. In DNA form, the CDR3 reads TGTGCCAGCAGCCCCACTAGCGGGAGGGCCTCCGCATCCCCTCCTTACAATGAGCAGTTCTTC. The full variable domain, rest sourced from reference TRBV11-2 and TRBJ2-1, is EAGVAQSPRYKIIEKRQSVAFWCNPISGHATLYWYQQILGQGPKLLIQFQNNGVVDDSQLPKDRFSAERLKGVDSTLKIQPAKLEDSAVYLCASSPTSGRASASPPYNEQFFGPGTRLTVL.

This clonotype has only a few counts. CDR3 coding DNA: TGTGCCAGCAGTTTGGGACAGGGGGCGATCCACGAGCAGTACTTC. Its translation: CASSLGQGAIHEQYF. The V and J genes are TRBV28 and TRBJ2-7; TRBD1 agrees at 12 bases. Losses at the gene ends were 3 bases for V and 5 bases for J; bases not matched to a gene: 5. Germline V gene sequence: CDR1 MDHEN, CDR2 SYDVKM. The CDR3 is 15 amino acids.

This clonotype was seen a few times. This sequence joins TRBV6-6 and TRBJ1-1, with TRBD1 as a possible D gene (5 bases). Germline V gives CDR1 MNHNY, CDR2 SVGAGI (reference sequence). The V and J ends lost 1 base and 2 bases respectively, with 11 bases between them. The CDR3 is 15 residues long. CDR3 residues: CASSYWGKTNTEAFF. DNA for the CDR3: TGTGCCAGCAGTTACTGGGGCAAGACTAACACTGAAGCTTTCTTT.

This clonotype was picked up a small number of times. The V and J genes are TRBV7-2 and TRBJ1-4, with D hard to call. V dropped 2 bases and J dropped 7 bases, with 14 bases sitting between them. The CDR3 length is 15 residues. Germline CDR1 SGHTA, CDR2 FQGNSA. CDR3 in amino acids: CASSLLPRSAEKLFF. The DNA for the CDR3 is TGTGCCAGCAGCTTACTACCCCGGAGTGCTGAAAAACTGTTTTTT.

In nucleotides, the CDR3 is TGCGCCAGCAGCCCGCAGGGGGGAGAAAAACTGTTTTTT. Its protein product is CASSPQGGEKLFF. V gene TRBV4-3 combines with J gene TRBJ1-4; 7 bases are a match to TRBD1. The CDR3 covers 13 residues. V lost 4 bases to trimming and J lost 8 bases; unmatched junction nucleotides: 4. Per the germline V gene, CDR1 is LGHNA and CDR2 is YSLEER.

The chain is built from TRBV6-1 and TRBJ1-2; D gene ambiguous. V was pared by 4 bases and J by 7 bases, with 13 bases between. Germline V gene data show CDR1 as MNHNS and CDR2 as SASEGT. The CDR3 is 13 amino acids. CDR3 region: CASSVATEFGYTF. Written as DNA, the CDR3 is TGTGCCAGCAGTGTCGCGACGGAGTTTGGCTACACCTTC.

This chain connects TRBV7-2 to TRBJ2-1; D gene uncertain. The CDR3 has 12 amino acids. In germline, CDR1 is SGHTA, CDR2 FQGNSA. With 4 bases removed from V and 10 bases from J, the gap between germline ends came to 11 bases. CDR3 sequence reads: CASSSLGGEQFF. CDR3 nucleotide sequence: TGTGCCAGCAGCTCCTTAGGCGGCGAGCAGTTCTTC. The full variable domain, its missing parts supplied by reference TRBV7-2 and TRBJ2-1, is GAGVSQSPSNKVTEKGKDVELRCDPISGHTALYWYRQSLGQGLEFLIYFQGNSAPDKSGLPSDRFSAERTGGSVSTLTIQRTQQEDSAVYLCASSSLGGEQFFGPGTRLTVL.